A single sample is the source of the 22 T cell receptor beta chains below, sequenced in a study of cytomegalovirus exposure and HLA in healthy donors. PCR was performed using 60 Vbeta and 13 Jbeta primers. The repertoire was sequenced with immunoSEQ multiplex PCR; TCRdb's copy has only in-frame clones and lacks some. Here the sample spans around 100,000 clones, more than 60% being singletons. The sample consisted of PBMCs. These receptor sequences come from a man in his thirties or forties in good health and CMV-seronegative.

This clone was counted only a few times. This chain links TRBV2 with TRBJ1-2, with D possibly matching TRBD1 (6 bases). V was clipped by 7 bases and J by 2 bases, with 20 bases between them. The CDR3 is 16 amino acids. Germline CDR1 SNHLY, CDR2 FYNNEI. CDR3 loop: CASTLQGTSLNYGYTF. CDR3 nucleotides: TGTGCCAGCACCCTCCAAGGGACATCCTTAAACTATGGCTACACCTTC.

The CDR3 DNA sequence: TGTGCCAGCAGCTTAGCGTCAGGGGCAGCTAACTATGGCTACACCTTC. Amino acid sequence: CASSLASGAANYGYTF. V gene TRBV7-9 combines with J gene TRBJ1-2, with D possibly being TRBD1 (6 bases). This CDR3 contains 16 residues. The germline V gene has CDR1 SEHNR and CDR2 FQNEAQ (reference sequence). Trimming pared 0 bases from V and 0 bases from J, leaving 11 bases between.

This rearrangement joins TRBV9 to TRBJ2-1; possibly TRBD2 for D (6 bases). This CDR3 has 13 amino acids. Germline V gene data show CDR1 as SGDLS and CDR2 as YYNGEE. V was pared by 5 bases and J by 2 bases, with 8 bases between. The CDR3 sequence: CASSRLAYNEQFF. CDR3 DNA: TGTGCCAGCAGTAGACTAGCCTACAATGAGCAGTTCTTC.

V is TRBV7-6 and J is TRBJ2-2; 13 bases are shared with TRBD2. Germline values: CDR1 SGHVS, CDR2 FNYEAQ. V lost 3 bases, J lost 7 bases, and 5 bases stayed unmatched. This CDR3 region has 16 residues. The CDR3 region has the DNA TGTGCCAGCAGCTTGGGGACTAGCGGGGTAGGCGGGGAGCTGTTTTTT. Translation gives CASSLGTSGVGGELFF. Full variable domain (missing parts from reference TRBV7-6 and TRBJ2-2): GAGVSQSPRYKVTKRGQDVALRCDPISGHVSLYWYRQALGQGPEFLTYFNYEAQQDKSGLPNDRFSAERPEGSISTLTIQRTEQRDSAMYRCASSLGTSGVGGELFFGEGSRLTVL.

The chain links TRBV5-4 to TRBJ2-3, with 10 bases aligning to TRBD2. V lost 3 bases, J lost 4 bases, and 11 bases stayed unmatched. From germline, CDR1 is SGHNT and CDR2 YYREEE (reference sequence). This CDR3 has 17 amino acids. As DNA, the CDR3 is TGTGCCAGCAGCTCCAGCGGGGGGGCAAGATGGGCAGATACGCAGTATTTT. It is translated as CASSSSGGARWADTQYF.

The CDR3 nucleotides are TGCGCCAGCACCCCGACAGGGGGGACTGGTGGCTACACCTTC. Its protein is CASTPTGGTGGYTF. The genes are TRBV5-1 and TRBJ1-2, with 9 bases aligning to TRBD1. J was trimmed by 7 bases and V by 6 bases; bases with no gene match: 10. The CDR3 is 14 amino acids. Germline values: CDR1 SGHRS, CDR2 YFSETQ.

This chain uses TRBV5-6 with TRBJ2-2, with 7 bases fitting TRBD1. V was clipped by 0 bases and J by 0 bases; unmatched bases: 2. This CDR3 contains 16 residues. Germline V CDR1 and CDR2: SGHDT, YYEEEE. CDR3 region: CASSLEDRANTGELFF. Written as DNA, the CDR3 is TGTGCCAGCAGCTTGGAAGACAGGGCGAACACCGGGGAGCTGTTTTTT.

This sequence joins TRBV7-2 and TRBJ1-1; D is uncertain. Trimming stripped 1 base from V and 6 bases from J, with 6 bases between. Looked up from germline, CDR1 is SGHTA and CDR2 is FQGNSA. The CDR3 extends over 12 amino acids. The CDR3 loop reads CASSLDYAEAFF. In nucleotides, the CDR3 is TGTGCCAGCAGCTTAGACTACGCTGAAGCTTTCTTT. The whole variable domain, filled in from reference TRBV7-2 and TRBJ1-1, reads GAGVSQSPSNKVTEKGKDVELRCDPISGHTALYWYRQSLGQGLEFLIYFQGNSAPDKSGLPSDRFSAERTGGSVSTLTIQRTQQEDSAVYLCASSLDYAEAFFGQGTRLTVV.

This clone was detected a few times. The chain joins TRBV19 to TRBJ2-1, with D possibly being TRBD2 (7 bases). V was shortened by 3 bases and J by 6 bases, with 18 bases between the two germline ends. From germline, CDR1 is LNHDA and CDR2 SQIVND (reference sequence). The CDR3 covers 16 residues. CDR3 in amino acids: CASSISWGGGGNEQFF. In DNA, the CDR3 is TGTGCCAGTAGTATTAGTTGGGGGGGCGGAGGCAATGAGCAGTTCTTC.

The J gene is TRBJ1-1, the V gene TRBV5-1; TRBD1 matches at 9 bases. The germline V gene encodes CDR1 SGHRS and CDR2 YFSETQ. J gave up 5 bases and V 4 bases, and 6 bases lay outside the gene matches. CDR3 length equals 14 residues. CDR3 sequence reads: CASSPGTGTTEAFF. CDR3 coding DNA: TGCGCCAGCAGCCCGGGGACAGGGACAACTGAAGCTTTCTTT.

The rearrangement links TRBV12-5 to TRBJ2-7, with D perhaps TRBD2 (6 bases). CDR1 is LGHNT, CDR2 FRNRAP, per germline. Trimming removed 3 bases from V and 0 bases from J, with 21 bases in between. This CDR3 comprises 18 residues. The CDR3 nucleotides are TGTGCTAGTGGTTTAAATACCCGCCTGGAGGGGCCCTCCTACGAGCAGTACTTC. Translating gives CASGLNTRLEGPSYEQYF.

The sample holds a few counts of this clone. This chain links TRBV28 with TRBJ2-1; TRBD2 aligns across 12 bases. This CDR3 spans 15 amino acids. The J segment lost 13 bases and the V segment lost 5 bases, leaving 12 bases of the junction unmatched. Germline V gene lookup returns CDR1 MDHEN and CDR2 SYDVKM. CDR3 coding DNA: TGTGCCAGCAGTCTAAGCGACCGACTAGCGGGAGAACAGTTCTTC. Its translation: CASSLSDRLAGEQFF.

The genes are TRBV27 and TRBJ2-7; D unclear. CDR3 length equals 15 residues. Deletions cut 0 bases from V and 0 bases from J, with 9 bases between. Germline V lookup: CDR1 MNHEY, CDR2 SMNVEV (reference sequence). The CDR3 is CASSLSFYDSYEQYF. DNA for the CDR3: TGTGCCAGCAGTTTATCCTTCTATGACTCCTACGAGCAGTACTTC.

V usage is TRBV4-3 and J usage is TRBJ2-3; TRBD1 agrees at 10 bases. This CDR3 contains 16 residues. Trimming took 0 bases from V and 4 from J; bases not matched to a gene: 4. Germline CDR1 is LGHNA and CDR2 is YSLEER. The CDR3: CASSQDRGQGADTQYF. The CDR3 DNA follows: TGCGCCAGCAGCCAAGATCGAGGACAGGGGGCAGATACGCAGTATTTT.

The chain links TRBV30 to TRBJ1-4, with D possibly matching TRBD1 (5 bases). This CDR3 has 12 amino acids. CDR1 GTSNPN and CDR2 SVGIG come from the germline V gene (reference sequence). V lost 5 bases and J lost 8, with 12 bases in between. The DNA of the CDR3 is TGTGCCTGGGGGAGGGACGGAGAAAAACTGTTTTTT. Its translation: CAWGRDGEKLFF. Full variable domain (remainder filled in from reference TRBV30 and TRBJ1-4): SQTIHQWPATLVQPVGSPLSLECTVEGTSNPNLYWYRQAAGRGLQLLFYSVGIGQISSEVPQNLSASRPQDRQFILSSKKLLLSDSGFYLCAWGRDGEKLFFGSGTQLSVL.

This chain joins TRBV9 and TRBJ1-2; perhaps TRBD1 as D (5 bases). Germline CDR1 and CDR2: SGDLS and YYNGEE. The CDR3 covers 14 residues. V was trimmed by 0 bases and J by 6 bases, leaving 12 bases between them. CDR3 protein: CASSVAGRNHGYTF. The CDR3 bases are TGTGCCAGCAGCGTAGCAGGGCGCAATCATGGCTACACCTTC.

This clone was counted only a few times. J is TRBJ2-4 and V is TRBV5-6; TRBD1 is a possible D gene (6 bases). The CDR3 consists of 17 residues. Germline CDR1 reads SGHDT; CDR2 reads YYEEEE. Between the trimmed V and J ends, which lost 1 base and 0 bases, there was a span of 14 bases. The CDR3 nucleotides are TGTGCCAGCAGCTTGTCGGTGGACAGACTAGCCAAAAACATTCAGTACTTC. Encoded protein: CASSLSVDRLAKNIQYF.

This clone has only a few counts. The gene calls are TRBV5-1 and TRBJ1-3; weak D call: TRBD1 (6 bases). The CDR3 loop spans 13 amino acids. V lost 4 bases and J 7 bases, leaving 12 bases between the germline ends. Germline V CDR1 and CDR2: SGHRS, YFSETQ. Written as DNA, the CDR3 is TGCGCCAGCAGCGCGGACAGTGAGAACACCATATATTTT. This translates into CASSADSENTIYF.

This clone was seen only a few times. This sequence joins TRBV19 and TRBJ2-2; maybe TRBD2 (5 bases). Germline V gene lookup returns CDR1 LNHDA and CDR2 SQIVND (reference sequence). The CDR3 sequence is 14 residues long. CDR3 DNA sequence: TGTGTCTCCGCGGGCCACCTGAACACCGGGGAGCTGTTTTTT. The encoded protein is CVSAGHLNTGELFF. The full variable domain, its missing parts supplied by reference TRBV19 and TRBJ2-2, is DGGITQSPKYLFRKEGQNVTLSCEQNLNHDAMYWYRQDPGQGLRLIYYSQIVNDFQKGDIAEGYSVSREKKESFPLTVTSAQKNPTAFYLCVSAGHLNTGELFFGEGSRLTVL.

The J gene is TRBJ2-1, the V gene TRBV10-3, with 11 bases fitting TRBD1. V trimming: 7 bases; J trimming: 7 bases; junction bases outside the gene matches: 15. Germline V gene lookup returns CDR1 ENHRY and CDR2 SYGVKD. The CDR3 has 17 residues. CDR3 in DNA: TGTGCCATCATGGGAGGACAGGGGGCCCTCCAAGGGAATGAGCAGTTCTTC. Translating it yields CAIMGGQGALQGNEQFF.

The chain is built from TRBV27 and TRBJ1-2; 9 bases are a match to TRBD1. J gave up 0 bases and V 5 bases, and 4 bases lay outside the gene matches. This CDR3 spans 15 amino acids. Germline CDR1 MNHEY, CDR2 SMNVEV (reference sequence). The CDR3 bases are TGTGCCAGCAGTACCCGGGACAGGGCTAACTATGGCTACACCTTC. Protein sequence: CASSTRDRANYGYTF.

J is TRBJ2-7 and V is TRBV12-5, with TRBD2 matching 14 bases. This CDR3 region has 15 residues. The junction had 0 bases not matched to a gene; V was cut back by 1 base and J by 4 bases. CDR1 LGHNT and CDR2 FRNRAP come from the germline V gene. The CDR3 nucleotides read TGTGCTAGTGGTTTGGGACTAGCGGGAGGGTACGAGCAGTACTTC. It translates to CASGLGLAGGYEQYF.